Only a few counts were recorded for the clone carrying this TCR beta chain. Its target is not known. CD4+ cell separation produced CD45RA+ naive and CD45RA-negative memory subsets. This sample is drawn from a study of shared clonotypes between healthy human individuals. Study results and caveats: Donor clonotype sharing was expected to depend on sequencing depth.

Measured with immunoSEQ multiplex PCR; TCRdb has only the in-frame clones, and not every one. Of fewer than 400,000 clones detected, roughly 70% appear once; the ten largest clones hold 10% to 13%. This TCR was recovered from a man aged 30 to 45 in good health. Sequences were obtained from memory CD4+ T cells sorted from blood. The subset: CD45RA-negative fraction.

The CDR3 loop reads CASSYSGQNTGELFF. The CDR3 coding sequence is TGTGCCAGCAGTTACTCGGGACAGAACACCGGGGAGCTGTTTTTT. The chain combines TRBV6-6 with TRBJ2-2; tentatively, D is TRBD1 (6 bases). The length of the CDR3 is 15 residues. The V gene lost 0 bases and the J gene lost 1 base, with 6 bases spanning the gap. From germline, CDR1 is MNHNY and CDR2 SVGAGI (reference sequence).